This entry lists 24 T cell receptor beta chains sequenced from one sample in a study of blood T cells in healthy people across ages. Combining a sample-barcoded 5' primer with a J-beta primer mix, a second PCR ran for 7 to 11 cycles. TCRdb reprocessed the 5' RACE reads with MiXCR, giving one entry per CDR3 protein. Of roughly 700,000 distinct CDR3 sequences listed, 49% are singletons. Sequences were obtained from blood. The receptors originated from a woman aged 55 to 70 in good health.

V usage is TRBV7-2 and J usage is TRBJ2-4; D possibly uses TRBD1 or TRBD2 (5 bases each). Trimming removed 7 bases from V and 13 bases from J, with 20 bases in between. Germline CDR1 reads SGHTA; CDR2 reads FQGNSA. This CDR3 is 13 amino acids long. The CDR3 bases are TGTGCCAGCACCTCGGGGCGGTACAATGAGCAGTACTTC. Amino acid sequence: CASTSGRYNEQYF.

The V gene is TRBV27, the J gene TRBJ2-5, with 9 bases matching TRBD2. The CDR3 covers 17 residues. Germline CDR1 reads MNHEY; CDR2 reads SMNVEV (reference sequence). Germline trimming cut 7 bases from V and 11 bases from J; bases unmatched to any gene: 23. CDR3 in amino acids: CASTLFSAGGKGNEQYF. The CDR3 nucleotides are TGTGCCAGCACCCTTTTTTCAGCGGGAGGAAAGGGGAATGAGCAGTACTTC.

This chain connects TRBV11-2 to TRBJ1-4; D is unclear. CDR1 is SGHAT and CDR2 is FQNNGV in the germline V gene. The V and J ends lost 4 bases and 4 bases respectively, with 4 bases between them. The CDR3 covers 12 residues. Here the CDR3 DNA reads TGTGCCAGCAGCTGTTATAATGAAAAACTGTTTTTT. This codes for CASSCYNEKLFF.

V usage is TRBV25-1 and J usage is TRBJ1-5; 9 bases map to TRBD1. The V and J ends lost 5 bases and 3 bases, in that order; junction bases with no gene match: 14. The CDR3 has 18 residues. The V gene's germline CDR1 is MGHDK and CDR2 SYGVNS. CDR3 DNA: TGTGCCAGCAGTCCCCGTTCGGACAGGGGATCGTTCAATCAGCCCCAGCATTTT. Its translation: CASSPRSDRGSFNQPQHF.

The table lists this clonotype with many counts. This chain links TRBV5-1 with TRBJ2-1; D unresolved. The V gene's germline CDR1 is SGHRS and CDR2 YFSETQ. The CDR3 has 15 residues. V was clipped by 4 bases and J by 0 bases, with 11 bases between them. The CDR3 region is CASSPTPSSYNEQFF. The DNA for the CDR3 is TGCGCCAGCAGCCCAACCCCGAGCTCCTACAATGAGCAGTTCTTC.

This clonotype was counted many times. V and J are TRBV28 and TRBJ1-1, with a possible D match to TRBD1 (5 bases). The CDR3 extends over 14 amino acids. V lost 5 bases and J 5 bases, leaving 15 bases between the germline ends. CDR1 is MDHEN, CDR2 SYDVKM, per germline. CDR3 sequence reads: CASSPGTVGTEAFF. CDR3 bases: TGTGCCAGCAGTCCTGGGACCGTCGGGACTGAAGCTTTCTTT.

This clonotype was observed a handful of times. The chain employs TRBV27 and TRBJ2-5; D ambiguous. Trimming took off 7 bases at V and 1 base at J, with 10 bases between the two ends. This CDR3 has 13 amino acids. Germline assignment: CDR1 MNHEY and CDR2 SMNVEV (reference sequence). CDR3 sequence: CASKLLTQETQYF. The CDR3 DNA is TGTGCCAGCAAGTTACTTACCCAAGAGACCCAGTACTTC.

The genes are TRBV20-1 and TRBJ2-1; D might be TRBD1 (6 bases). The CDR3 runs to 14 residues. Between the trimmed V and J ends, which lost 3 bases and 9 bases, there was a span of 18 bases. Per germline, CDR1 DFQATT and CDR2 SNEGSKA (reference sequence). The CDR3 sequence is CSASLASLGGEQFF. The CDR3 DNA is TGCAGTGCTAGTCTGGCTAGCTTAGGGGGTGAGCAGTTCTTC.

DNA of the CDR3: TGTGCCAGCCGAAGGGCAGGGGGCCAGGAGACCCAGTACTTC. This encodes CASRRAGGQETQYF. This sequence joins TRBV6-5 and TRBJ2-5; 8 bases map to TRBD1. The trim removed 8 bases at V and 5 bases at J, leaving 10 bases unmatched. The length of the CDR3 is 14 residues. Germline V gene data show CDR1 as MNHEY and CDR2 as SVGAGI.

This clonotype was detected a few times. The rearrangement links TRBV6-2 or TRBV6-3 to TRBJ2-7, with D possibly being TRBD1 or TRBD2 (5 bases each). This CDR3 has 13 amino acids. Germline V gene lookup returns CDR1 MNHEY and CDR2 SVGEGT. V was pared by 8 bases and J by 3 bases, with 14 bases between. The CDR3 DNA reads TGTGCCAGCCAACCGGGACCAAACTACGAGCAGTACTTC. Protein product: CASQPGPNYEQYF.

The J gene is TRBJ1-6, the V gene TRBV9, with 7 nucleotides matching TRBD1. Trimming removed 0 bases from V and 0 bases from J; junction bases left unmatched: 6. Germline V gives CDR1 SGDLS, CDR2 YYNGEE. CDR3 size: 18 residues. The CDR3 protein is CASSVDGDSASYNSPLHF. The CDR3 DNA follows: TGTGCCAGCAGCGTAGATGGGGACAGTGCCTCCTATAATTCACCCCTCCACTTT.

V and J are TRBV7-2 and TRBJ2-3; D is undetermined. The V end lost 2 bases, the J end lost 9 bases, and 9 bases lay between the germline ends. Germline V lookup: CDR1 SGHTA, CDR2 FQGNSA. The CDR3 consists of 12 residues. DNA of the CDR3: TGTGCCAGCAGCTTAATGTCTATGACGCAGTATTTT. This sequence encodes CASSLMSMTQYF.

The chain uses TRBV14 and TRBJ1-4; tentative D call: TRBD1 (6 bases). V gave up 3 bases and J gave up 0 bases, with 11 bases separating them. The germline V gene has CDR1 SGHDN and CDR2 FVKESK. There are 16 residues in the CDR3. As DNA, the CDR3 is TGTGCCAGCAGCCACAGGGGATCTGCAACTAATGAAAAACTGTTTTTT. Its translation is CASSHRGSATNEKLFF.

The chain links TRBV7-9 to TRBJ2-1; TRBD2 aligns across 16 bases. Losses at the gene ends were 5 bases for V and 7 bases for J; bases not matched to a gene: 8. Germline lookup yields CDR1 SEHNR and CDR2 FQNEAQ (reference sequence). This CDR3 spans 17 amino acids. DNA for the CDR3: TGTGCCAGCAGCGCCGGGACTAGCGGGAGGGCCCCTAATGAGCAGTTCTTC. This translates into CASSAGTSGRAPNEQFF. Supplemented by reference TRBV7-9 and TRBJ2-1, the full variable domain reads DTGVSQNPRHKITKRGQNVTFRCDPISEHNRLYWYRQTLGQGPEFLTYFQNEAQLEKSRLLSDRFSAERPKGSFSTLEIQRTEQGDSAMYLCASSAGTSGRAPNEQFFGPGTRLTVL.

This sequence joins TRBV27 and TRBJ1-2, with D possibly being TRBD1 (6 bases). This CDR3 has 15 amino acids. V lost 4 bases and J 5 bases, leaving 17 bases between the germline ends. The germline CDR1 and CDR2 sequences are MNHEY and SMNVEV (reference sequence). The CDR3 reads CASSWTVGGGYGYTF. The CDR3 DNA reads as TGTGCCAGCAGTTGGACAGTAGGGGGAGGGTATGGCTACACCTTC.

This clonotype appeared a few times. This chain joins TRBV5-1 and TRBJ2-1; 7 bases line up with TRBD2. Matching the DNA end better, TRBJ2-7 makes the J call doubtful. Germline values: CDR1 SGHRS, CDR2 YFSETQ. This CDR3 comprises 14 residues. The CDR3 sequence is CASSLEPSGNEQYF. CDR3 nucleotide sequence: TGCGCCAGCAGCTTGGAGCCTAGCGGCAATGAGCAGTACTTC.

The V call is TRBV5-6, the J call TRBJ2-5; D may be TRBD1 or TRBD2 (5 bases each). Gene TRBJ2-7 matches the end of the DNA better, so the J call may be wrong. Germline V gives CDR1 SGHDT, CDR2 YYEEEE. This CDR3 has 13 amino acids. The CDR3 sequence: CASTRDGPYEQYF. CDR3 bases: TGTGCCAGCACCAGGGACGGACCCTACGAGCAGTACTTC.

CDR3 loop: CSARGTAANYGYTF. The CDR3 bases are TGCAGTGCTAGGGGGACAGCAGCTAACTATGGCTACACCTTC. The chain joins TRBV20-1 to TRBJ1-2, with TRBD1 identical over 7 bases. Germline-derived CDR1 and CDR2 are DFQATT and SNEGSKA (reference sequence). The length of the CDR3 is 14 residues. The trim removed 3 bases at V and 0 bases at J, leaving 4 bases unmatched.

With respect to this clonotype: A much more abundant neighbour one base away suggests this may be a read error. The rearrangement joins TRBV6-5 to TRBJ2-1; possibly TRBD1 or TRBD2 for D (5 bases each). CDR1 is MNHEY and CDR2 is SVGAGI in the germline V gene. The CDR3 runs to 14 residues. The CDR3 loop reads CASTRDRDYSEQFF. The DNA of the CDR3 is TGTGCCAGCACCAGAGACAGAGACTACAGTGAGCAGTTCTTC.

V and J are TRBV3-1 and TRBJ2-4; 7 bases align to TRBD2. Matching the DNA end better, TRBJ2-7 makes the J call doubtful. CDR1 and CDR2 from the germline V gene are LGHDT and YNNKEL (reference sequence). This CDR3 comprises 14 residues. Here the CDR3 reads CASSRNSGLGEQYF. Written as DNA, the CDR3 is TGTGCCAGCAGCCGCAATAGCGGGCTTGGCGAGCAGTACTTC.

The sample holds one count of this clonotype. The chain links TRBV28 to TRBJ2-4, with 12 positions matching TRBD2. The CDR3 has 14 residues. Per the germline V gene, CDR1 is MDHEN and CDR2 is SYDVKM. V lost 10 bases to trimming and J lost 7 bases; unmatched junction nucleotides: 8. The CDR3 spells CAIAPSGRANIQYF. As DNA, the CDR3 is TGTGCCATCGCCCCTAGCGGGAGGGCGAACATTCAGTACTTC.

This chain's CDR3 is CSASDGTKNIQYF. DNA of the CDR3: TGCAGTGCCTCGGACGGAACCAAAAACATTCAGTACTTC. The chain joins TRBV20-1 to TRBJ2-4; D call uncertain. Trimming shortened V by 6 bases and J by 2 bases, and 11 bases separated the two germline ends. The germline V gene encodes CDR1 DFQATT and CDR2 SNEGSKA (reference sequence). The CDR3 sequence is 13 residues long.

In this sample, this clonotype turned up a few times. The chain recombines TRBV3-1 with TRBJ2-7; no clear D gene. There are 17 residues in the CDR3. Germline assignment: CDR1 LGHDT and CDR2 YNNKEL (reference sequence). The V end was cut by 4 bases, the J end by 2 bases, with 21 bases between. CDR3 nucleotide sequence: TGTGCCAGCAGCCGCGAATCCAGTAACAGTTCGCCCTACGAGCAGTACTTC. It is translated as CASSRESSNSSPYEQYF.

This clonotype was picked up a small number of times. This chain links TRBV6-6 with TRBJ2-7; D not certain. The end of the DNA aligns better with TRBJ2-5, so the J call may be wrong. The germline CDR1 and CDR2 sequences are MNHNY and SVGAGI (reference sequence). There are 12 residues in the CDR3. This CDR3 is CASSYGFETQYF. DNA of the CDR3: TGTGCCAGCAGTTACGGTTTCGAGACCCAGTACTTC.